This T cell receptor beta chain was captured by sequencing in a study of preoperative IRX-2 immunotherapy in early breast cancer. Measured with immunoSEQ multiplex PCR; TCRdb has only the in-frame clones, and not every one. The sample lists 95,000 to 100,000 clones; more than 80% were seen once. Noted treatment: preoperative locoregional IRX-2 cytokine immunotherapy. This phase Ib study tested locoregional IRX-2 cytokine immunotherapy given before surgery. This clonotype was obtained from a human donor with breast cancer. The material was tumor tissue, obtained after IRX-2 immunotherapy.

The CDR3: CASSYRDRGNYEQYF. CDR3 in DNA: TGTGCCAGCAGTTACAGGGACAGGGGAAACTACGAGCAGTACTTC. The J gene is TRBJ2-7, the V gene TRBV22-1; TRBD1 reflects the table's D call only, with no check against the DNA. TRBV22-1 is a pseudogene segment. This CDR3 region has 15 residues.